This TCR beta chain was sequenced during a study of CD8 T cells in ankylosing spondylitis. This clonotype was seen at least ten times. Antigen unknown. A quantitative 5'-RACE method, one with molecular barcodes, was used to make TCR beta libraries. Via MiXCR, TCRdb re-called the 5' RACE reads, giving one row per CDR3 protein. The sample consists of around 130,000 distinct CDR3 sequences, roughly 8.8% of them appearing once. The V segment lost 5 bases and the J segment 2 bases; nucleotides outside the gene matches: 2. From germline, CDR1 is LGHDT and CDR2 YNNKEL (reference sequence). The CDR3 totals 13 residues. Study results and caveats: Matched synovial fluid from ankylosing spondylitis patients was reported to be enriched for disease-linked clones. Prior work had noted some motif variants in reactive arthritis blood and synovial fluid.

The sequenced sample was blood, either unsorted or a sorted T cell fraction (not recorded which). The TCR comes from a male donor with ankylosing spondylitis or in good health (not recorded which). V usage is TRBV3-1 and J usage is TRBJ2-5; 7 nucleotides line up with TRBD2. The CDR3 loop reads CASSWGLQETQYF. The CDR3 coding sequence is TGTGCCAGCAGCTGGGGACTACAAGAGACCCAGTACTTC.